The 27 T cell receptor beta chains listed next were all sequenced from one sample in a study of Tregs in tolerant kidney transplant recipients. Clones were read by immunoSEQ multiplex PCR, and TCRdb kept only the in-frame ones, dropping some. The data show some 110,000 clones, with around 91% seen just once and approximately 0.59% held by the top ten. Sequenced input: CD4+ T cells from blood. The source is a human donor in good health.

The rearrangement uses TRBV7-9 and TRBJ1-1; no clear D. The germline V and J ends were trimmed by 1 base and 1 base, with 7 bases remaining between them. Germline V gene sequence: CDR1 SEHNR, CDR2 FQNEAQ (reference sequence). This CDR3 is built from 14 residues. CDR3 sequence (DNA): TGTGCCAGCAGCTTAGTCGGAGGGAACACTGAAGCTTTCTTT. Encoded protein: CASSLVGGNTEAFF.

The CDR3 is CASSQGSGSPYNEQFF. CDR3 nucleotide sequence: TGCGCCAGCAGCCAAGGTAGCGGGAGTCCCTACAATGAGCAGTTCTTC. V is TRBV4-1 and J is TRBJ2-1; 9 nucleotides line up with TRBD2. The CDR3 totals 16 residues. J was trimmed by 2 bases and V by 1 base; bases with no gene match: 3. Germline V lookup: CDR1 MGHRA, CDR2 YSYEKL.

This clone showed up just once. J is TRBJ2-1 and V is TRBV5-6; 9 bases align to TRBD2. The V gene end was trimmed by 4 bases and the J gene end by 0 bases; junction bases not matched to a gene: 11. Germline V lookup: CDR1 SGHDT, CDR2 YYEEEE. The CDR3 loop spans 18 amino acids. Here the CDR3 DNA reads TGTGCCAGCAGCCTACGGACTAGCGCTCTCCCCTCCTACAATGAGCAGTTCTTC. Its translation is CASSLRTSALPSYNEQFF. The full variable domain, its missing parts supplied by reference TRBV5-6 and TRBJ2-1, is DAGVTQSPTHLIKTRGQQVTLRCSPKSGHDTVSWYQQALGQGPQFIFQYYEEEERQRGNFPDRFSGHQFPNYSSELNVNALLLGDSALYLCASSLRTSALPSYNEQFFGPGTRLTVL.

The rearrangement links TRBV6-5 to TRBJ2-1; 7 nucleotides match TRBD1. Trimming removed 2 bases from V and 2 bases from J; junction bases left unmatched: 6. The CDR3 loop spans 16 amino acids. CDR1 and CDR2 from the germline V gene are MNHEY and SVGAGI. CDR3 amino acids: CASSYRDRAPYNEQFF. In nucleotides, the CDR3 is TGTGCCAGCAGTTACAGAGACAGGGCCCCCTACAATGAGCAGTTCTTC.

The V call is TRBV5-1, the J call TRBJ1-1; maybe TRBD1 (6 bases). There are 13 residues in the CDR3. Germline V gene data show CDR1 as SGHRS and CDR2 as YFSETQ. Trimming pared 4 bases from V and 4 bases from J, leaving 11 bases between. For the CDR3, the DNA is TGCGCCAGCAGCACCACAGGGAGCACTGAAGCTTTCTTT. This gives the protein CASSTTGSTEAFF.

The chain combines TRBV7-8 with TRBJ2-2, with 8 bases that match TRBD1. The CDR3 runs 15 residues. With 5 bases clipped from V and 1 base from J, the junction kept 3 bases outside the gene matches. Germline lookup yields CDR1 SGHVS and CDR2 FQNEAQ. CDR3 DNA sequence: TGTGCCAGCAGCCCGGACAGGGTGAACACCGGGGAGCTGTTTTTT. Translation gives CASSPDRVNTGELFF.

This chain links TRBV6-1 with TRBJ1-1; no reliable D call. The CDR3 is 15 amino acids. Germline V gene lookup returns CDR1 MNHNS and CDR2 SASEGT. Deletions cut 2 bases from V and 4 bases from J, with 14 bases between. The CDR3 loop reads CASSEQPHWGTEAFF. CDR3 nucleotide sequence: TGTGCCAGCAGTGAACAGCCCCACTGGGGCACTGAAGCTTTCTTT.

The chain joins TRBV5-1 to TRBJ2-2; 10 nucleotides line up with TRBD2. In germline, CDR1 is SGHRS, CDR2 YFSETQ. This CDR3 region has 17 residues. V lost 2 bases, J lost 6 bases, and 10 bases stayed unmatched. The CDR3, as DNA: TGCGCCAGCAGCTTTTTGCTAGCGGGAGAAGGGGCCGGGGAGCTGTTTTTT. It translates to CASSFLLAGEGAGELFF.

CDR3 sequence: CASRERGGGDTQYF. DNA of the CDR3: TGTGCCAGCAGGGAGCGGGGGGGAGGAGATACGCAGTATTTT. J is TRBJ2-3 and V is TRBV2; 10 bases match TRBD2. Germline V gives CDR1 SNHLY, CDR2 FYNNEI. The V gene end was trimmed by 6 bases and the J gene end by 5 bases; junction bases not matched to a gene: 5. The CDR3 extends over 14 amino acids.

V usage is TRBV2 and J usage is TRBJ2-1; 14 nucleotides line up with TRBD2. This CDR3 region has 14 residues. V dropped 7 bases and J dropped 8; count of bases not matched to a gene: 4. Germline assignment: CDR1 SNHLY and CDR2 FYNNEI. CDR3 coding DNA: TGTGCCAGCAAAGGACTAGCGGGAGGCGATGAGCAGTTCTTC. It encodes CASKGLAGGDEQFF. The full variable domain, completed using reference TRBV2 and TRBJ2-1, is EPEVTQTPSHQVTQMGQEVILRCVPISNHLYFYWYRQILGQKVEFLVSFYNNEISEKSEIFDDQFSVERPDGSNFTLKIRSTKLEDSAMYFCASKGLAGGDEQFFGPGTRLTVL.

The chain has TRBV12-5 and TRBJ1-5, with TRBD1 matching over 7 bases. The CDR3 totals 14 residues. With 4 bases clipped from V and 1 base from J, the junction kept 1 base outside the gene matches. The germline V gene encodes CDR1 LGHNT and CDR2 FRNRAP. The CDR3: CASGWGQSNQPQHF. Here the CDR3 DNA reads TGTGCTAGTGGTTGGGGACAGAGCAATCAGCCCCAGCATTTT.

V usage is TRBV19 and J usage is TRBJ2-2, with 13 bases identical to TRBD2. The J segment lost 6 bases and the V segment lost 5 bases, leaving 6 bases of the junction unmatched. The germline V gene has CDR1 LNHDA and CDR2 SQIVND (reference sequence). This CDR3 spans 16 amino acids. The CDR3 coding sequence is TGTGCCAGTAGTTCCTGGACTAGCGGGAGTCCCGGGGAGCTGTTTTTT. Its translation: CASSSWTSGSPGELFF.

This sequence joins TRBV30 and TRBJ1-5; a possible D gene is TRBD1 (5 bases). The CDR3 covers 14 residues. V gave up 3 bases and J gave up 5 bases, with 14 bases separating them. The germline CDR1 and CDR2 sequences are GTSNPN and SVGIG (reference sequence). The CDR3 nucleotides are TGTGCCTGGAGCGGGGGTTTAAGGGATCAGCCCCAGCATTTT. As protein: CAWSGGLRDQPQHF.

The rearrangement uses TRBV21-1 and TRBJ2-5; the tabulated D call, TRBD2, remains unverified against the DNA. TRBV21-1 is marked as a pseudogene. The CDR3 length is 16 residues. This CDR3 is CASSQKTGGVQETQYF. The CDR3 bases are TGTGCCAGCAGCCAAAAAACCGGGGGGGTTCAAGAGACCCAGTACTTC.

The chain recombines TRBV6-6 with TRBJ1-2; the D gene is possibly TRBD1 (5 bases). The germline CDR1 and CDR2 sequences are MNHNY and SVGAGI (reference sequence). This CDR3 is built from 15 residues. Between the trimmed V and J ends, which lost 2 bases and 1 base, there was a span of 11 bases. The CDR3 protein is CASSYSPGLNYGYTF. DNA of the CDR3: TGTGCCAGCAGTTACAGTCCAGGGCTTAACTATGGCTACACCTTC.

The chain joins TRBV7-3 to TRBJ1-2; no firm D call. The length of the CDR3 is 11 residues. Per the germline V gene, CDR1 is SGHTA and CDR2 is FQGTGA. The ends were cut back, 10 bases at V and 11 bases at J, with 17 bases in the middle. The CDR3: CANMMQGRYTF. CDR3 nucleotides: TGTGCCAACATGATGCAAGGGCGTTACACCTTC.

J is TRBJ1-1 and V is TRBV21-1; TRBD1 is taken as the D call from the table, unchecked against the DNA. TRBV21-1 has pseudogene status. The CDR3 has 15 amino acids. The DNA for the CDR3 is TGTGCCAGCAGCAAAGAAGACCAGGGTCACACTGAAGCTTTCTTT. Protein product: CASSKEDQGHTEAFF.

The CDR3 DNA is TGCAGCGTAGGAGGGACAGGGATTTCCTACGAGCAGTACTTC. It specifies CSVGGTGISYEQYF. The rearrangement uses TRBV29-1 and TRBJ2-7, with 9 bases matching TRBD1. The germline gives CDR1 SQVTM, CDR2 ANQGSEA. CDR3 length equals 14 residues. V trimming: 6 bases; J trimming: 1 base; junction bases outside the gene matches: 7.

This rearrangement joins TRBV6-1 to TRBJ2-1; D ambiguous. CDR1 and CDR2 from the germline V gene are MNHNS and SASEGT. V shed 9 bases and J shed 7 bases, with 16 bases lying between them. The CDR3 totals 13 residues. The CDR3, as DNA: TGTGCCAGTGTTTGGGCGGCAAGTAATGAGCAGTTCTTC. Its translation is CASVWAASNEQFF.

The rearrangement joins TRBV7-6 to TRBJ2-7; 7 nucleotides agree with TRBD1. With V trimmed by 1 base and J by 0 bases, 6 bases remained unmatched. The CDR3 has 16 residues. CDR1 is SGHVS and CDR2 is FNYEAQ in the germline V gene. This CDR3 is CASSLEATGSSYEQYF. The CDR3 DNA reads as TGTGCCAGCAGCTTAGAGGCGACAGGGAGCTCCTACGAGCAGTACTTC. The whole variable domain, filled in from reference TRBV7-6 and TRBJ2-7, reads GAGVSQSPRYKVTKRGQDVALRCDPISGHVSLYWYRQALGQGPEFLTYFNYEAQQDKSGLPNDRFSAERPEGSISTLTIQRTEQRDSAMYRCASSLEATGSSYEQYFGPGTRLTVT.

The chain combines TRBV29-1 with TRBJ2-1; either TRBD1 or TRBD2 may fit D (5 bases each). V lost 7 bases and J lost 7, with 17 bases in between. Germline CDR1 SQVTM, CDR2 ANQGSEA. The CDR3 totals 13 residues. CDR3 in amino acids: CSARQIEGNEQFF. The DNA for the CDR3 is TGCAGCGCGAGACAGATTGAGGGGAATGAGCAGTTCTTC.

This chain connects TRBV18 to TRBJ2-1; TRBD2 aligns across 7 bases. V dropped 0 bases and J dropped 3; count of bases not matched to a gene: 8. The germline V gene has CDR1 KGHSH and CDR2 LQKENI. The CDR3 consists of 17 residues. DNA of the CDR3: TGTGCCAGCTCACCACCGGAGGGCGGGAGCCTCTACAATGAGCAGTTCTTC. This sequence encodes CASSPPEGGSLYNEQFF.

The CDR3 DNA reads as TGTGCCAGCAGTCGTAGCGGGAGTGTGGGAGAGACCCAGTACTTC. This encodes CASSRSGSVGETQYF. The J gene is TRBJ2-5, the V gene TRBV6-1; 9 bases align to TRBD2. Germline V CDR1 and CDR2: MNHNS, SASEGT. V was clipped by 5 bases and J by 4 bases; unmatched bases: 8. This CDR3 region has 15 residues.

The rearrangement uses TRBV18 and TRBJ2-2; D remains ambiguous. The CDR3 is 14 amino acids. The V gene's germline CDR1 is KGHSH and CDR2 LQKENI. V was trimmed by 0 bases and J by 1 base, leaving 3 bases between them. The CDR3: CASSPPRNTGELFF. CDR3 nucleotide sequence: TGTGCCAGCTCACCACCGAGGAACACCGGGGAGCTGTTTTTT.

The V and J genes are TRBV5-8 and TRBJ2-2, with TRBD2 identical over 11 bases. This CDR3 contains 18 residues. Germline-derived CDR1 and CDR2 are SGHTS and YDEGEE. Trimming at V came to 3 bases and at J to 5 bases, leaving 12 bases not matched to a gene. The CDR3 DNA is TGTGCCAGCAGCTCCTACGAACTAGCGGGAGTCAGGACCGGGGAGCTGTTTTTT. Its protein is CASSSYELAGVRTGELFF.

V gene TRBV18 combines with J gene TRBJ2-5; D not certain. Looked up from germline, CDR1 is KGHSH and CDR2 is LQKENI. V was trimmed by 2 bases and J by 5 bases, leaving 9 bases between them. This CDR3 has 13 amino acids. This CDR3 is CASSPIIWETQYF. For the CDR3, the DNA is TGTGCCAGCTCACCAATCATATGGGAGACCCAGTACTTC.

CDR3 in amino acids: CASSIQRGRTDTQYF. The DNA for the CDR3 is TGTGCCAGTAGTATCCAGCGGGGGCGCACAGATACGCAGTATTTT. J is TRBJ2-3 and V is TRBV19, with 8 bases identical to TRBD2. V lost 3 bases and J lost 1; bases outside the gene matches: 3. CDR1 and CDR2 (germline): LNHDA, SQIVND (reference sequence). The CDR3 runs 15 residues.